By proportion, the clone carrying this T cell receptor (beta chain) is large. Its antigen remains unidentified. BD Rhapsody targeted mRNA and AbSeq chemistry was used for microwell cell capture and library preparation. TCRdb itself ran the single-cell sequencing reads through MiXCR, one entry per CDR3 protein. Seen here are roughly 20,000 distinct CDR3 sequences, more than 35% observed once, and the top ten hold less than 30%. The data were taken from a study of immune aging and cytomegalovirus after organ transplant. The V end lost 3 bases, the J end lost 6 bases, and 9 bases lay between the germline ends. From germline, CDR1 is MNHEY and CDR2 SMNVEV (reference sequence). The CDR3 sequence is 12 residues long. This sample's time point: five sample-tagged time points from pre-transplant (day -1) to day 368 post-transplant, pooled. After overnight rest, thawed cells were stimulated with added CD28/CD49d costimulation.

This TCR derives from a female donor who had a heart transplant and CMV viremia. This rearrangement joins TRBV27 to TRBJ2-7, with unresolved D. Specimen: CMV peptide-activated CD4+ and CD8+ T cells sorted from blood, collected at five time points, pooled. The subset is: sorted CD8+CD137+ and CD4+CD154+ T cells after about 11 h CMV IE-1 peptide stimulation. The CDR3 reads CASSFQVGEQYF. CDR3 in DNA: TGTGCCAGCAGTTTCCAGGTCGGCGAGCAGTACTTC.